This TCR beta chain was recovered during a study of blood T cell repertoires in COVID-19. Study overall: Material from acute and convalescent COVID-19 was sourced from the United States, Italy and Spain. Sample material is recorded as cDNA or gDNA derived from T cells, B-cell-depleted T cells, or PBMCs.

As processed by the authors: Reference gene primers were amplified, and this amplification served to estimate nucleated cell counts. The data were produced by immunoSEQ multiplex PCR, yet TCRdb's version contains in-frame clones alone and is incomplete. The V and J calls and clone size are taken from that table; D and trimming were inferred from the DNA. The data show approximately 230,000 clones, with less than 90% seen just once and about 20% held by the top ten. This TCR was recovered from a man aged 25 to 45 with active or convalescent COVID-19. Sequencing input: peripheral blood.

In DNA, the CDR3 is TGTGCCAGCAGAAGACTAGCGGGACGCAATGAGCAGTTCTTC. This translates into CASRRLAGRNEQFF. The gene calls are TRBV2 and TRBJ2-1; 11 bases agree with TRBD2. The germline V gene has CDR1 SNHLY and CDR2 FYNNEI. CDR3 size: 14 residues. V lost 6 bases to trimming and J lost 6 bases; unmatched junction nucleotides: 4.